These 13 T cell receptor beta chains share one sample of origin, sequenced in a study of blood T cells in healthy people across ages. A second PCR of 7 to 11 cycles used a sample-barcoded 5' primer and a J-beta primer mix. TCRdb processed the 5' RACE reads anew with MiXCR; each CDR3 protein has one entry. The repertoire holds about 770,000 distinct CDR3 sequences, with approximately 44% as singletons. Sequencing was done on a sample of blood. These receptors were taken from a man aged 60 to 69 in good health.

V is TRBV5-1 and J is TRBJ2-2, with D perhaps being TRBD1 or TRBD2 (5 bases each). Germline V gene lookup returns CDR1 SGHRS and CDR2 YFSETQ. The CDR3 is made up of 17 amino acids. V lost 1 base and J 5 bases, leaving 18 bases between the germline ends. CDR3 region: CASSLISGPSGTGELFF. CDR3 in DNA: TGCGCCAGCAGCTTGATTTCAGGGCCTTCGGGGACCGGGGAGCTGTTTTTT.

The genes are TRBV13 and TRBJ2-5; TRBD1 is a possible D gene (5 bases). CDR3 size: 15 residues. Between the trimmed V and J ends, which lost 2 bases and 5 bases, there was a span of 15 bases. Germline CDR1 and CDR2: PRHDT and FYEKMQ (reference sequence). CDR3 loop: CASSLKYKGMETQYF. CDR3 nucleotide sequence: TGTGCCAGCAGCTTAAAGTATAAGGGGATGGAGACCCAGTACTTC.

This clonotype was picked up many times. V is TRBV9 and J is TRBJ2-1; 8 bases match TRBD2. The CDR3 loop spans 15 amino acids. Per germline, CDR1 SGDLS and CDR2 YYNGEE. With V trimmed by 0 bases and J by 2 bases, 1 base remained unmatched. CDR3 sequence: CASSVGAGAYNEQFF. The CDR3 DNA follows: TGTGCCAGCAGCGTAGGAGCGGGGGCCTACAATGAGCAGTTCTTC. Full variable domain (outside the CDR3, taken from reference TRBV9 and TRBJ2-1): DSGVTQTPKHLITATGQRVTLRCSPRSGDLSVYWYQQSLDQGLQFLIQYYNGEERAKGNILERFSAQQFPDLHSELNLSSLELGDSALYFCASSVGAGAYNEQFFGPGTRLTVL.

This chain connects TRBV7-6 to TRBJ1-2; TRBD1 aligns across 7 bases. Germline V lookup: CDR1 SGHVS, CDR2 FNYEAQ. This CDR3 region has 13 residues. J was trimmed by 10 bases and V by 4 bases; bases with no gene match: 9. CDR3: CASSSGQTTPYTF. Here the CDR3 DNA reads TGTGCCAGCAGCTCGGGACAGACAACCCCCTACACCTTC.

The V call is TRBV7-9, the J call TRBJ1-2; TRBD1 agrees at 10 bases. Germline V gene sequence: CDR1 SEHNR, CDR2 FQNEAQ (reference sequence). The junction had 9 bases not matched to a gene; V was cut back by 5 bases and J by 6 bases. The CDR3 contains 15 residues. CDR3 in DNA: TGTGCCAGCAGCCCTGGGACAGGGGCGGCCGATGGCTACACCTTC. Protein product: CASSPGTGAADGYTF.

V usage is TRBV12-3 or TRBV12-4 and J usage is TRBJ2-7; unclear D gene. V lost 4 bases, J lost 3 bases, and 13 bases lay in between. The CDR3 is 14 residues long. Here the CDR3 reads CASSSLDLVYEQYF. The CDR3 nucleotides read TGTGCCAGCAGTTCCCTGGACCTCGTCTACGAGCAGTACTTC.

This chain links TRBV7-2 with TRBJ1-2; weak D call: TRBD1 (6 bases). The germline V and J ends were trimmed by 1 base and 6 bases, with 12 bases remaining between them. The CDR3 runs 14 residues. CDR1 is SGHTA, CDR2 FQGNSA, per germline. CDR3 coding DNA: TGTGCCAGCAGCTTAGTCGGCGGGGGCCATGGCTACACCTTC. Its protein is CASSLVGGGHGYTF.

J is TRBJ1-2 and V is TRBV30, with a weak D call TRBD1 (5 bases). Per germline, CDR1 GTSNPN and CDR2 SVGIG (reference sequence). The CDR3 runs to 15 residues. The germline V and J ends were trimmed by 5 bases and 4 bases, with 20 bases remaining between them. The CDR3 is CAWGTAGGISYGYTF. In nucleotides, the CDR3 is TGTGCCTGGGGGACGGCAGGAGGCATTTCCTATGGCTACACCTTC.

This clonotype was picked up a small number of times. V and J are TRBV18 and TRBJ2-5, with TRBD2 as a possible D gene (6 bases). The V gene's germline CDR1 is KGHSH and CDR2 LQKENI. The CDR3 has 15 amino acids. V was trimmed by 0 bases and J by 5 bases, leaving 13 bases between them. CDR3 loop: CASSPPGPRGETQYF. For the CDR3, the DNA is TGTGCCAGCTCACCACCAGGGCCGCGGGGTGAGACCCAGTACTTC.

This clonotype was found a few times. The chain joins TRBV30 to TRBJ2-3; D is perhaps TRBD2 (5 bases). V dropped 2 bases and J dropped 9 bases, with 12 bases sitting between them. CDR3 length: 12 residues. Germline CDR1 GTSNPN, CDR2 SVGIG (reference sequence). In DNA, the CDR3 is TGTGCCTGGAGTATGACTCGAGGGACGCAGTATTTT. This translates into CAWSMTRGTQYF.

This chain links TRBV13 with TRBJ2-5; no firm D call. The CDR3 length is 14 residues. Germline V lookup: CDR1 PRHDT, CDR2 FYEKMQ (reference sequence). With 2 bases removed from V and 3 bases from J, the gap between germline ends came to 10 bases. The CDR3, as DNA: TGTGCCAGCAGCTTAAAGGGCAGTAAAGAGACCCAGTACTTC. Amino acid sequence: CASSLKGSKETQYF.

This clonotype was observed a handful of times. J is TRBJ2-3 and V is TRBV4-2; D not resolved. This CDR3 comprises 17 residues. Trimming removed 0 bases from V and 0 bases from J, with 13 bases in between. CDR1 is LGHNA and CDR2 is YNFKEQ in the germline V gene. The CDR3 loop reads CASSQDWAAPSTDTQYF. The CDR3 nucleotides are TGTGCCAGCAGCCAAGATTGGGCGGCTCCGAGCACAGATACGCAGTATTTT.

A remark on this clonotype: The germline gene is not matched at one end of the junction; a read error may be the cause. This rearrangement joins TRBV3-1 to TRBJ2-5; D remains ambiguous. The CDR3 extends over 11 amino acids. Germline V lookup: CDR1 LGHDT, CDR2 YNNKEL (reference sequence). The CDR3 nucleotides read TGTGCCGGCAGCCAACGGGAGACCCAGTACTTC. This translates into CAGSQRETQYF.